This record concerns one TCR beta chain sequence. The second PCR ran about 6 to 12 cycles with a sample-barcoded 5' primer and J-beta primers. Via MiXCR, TCRdb re-called the 5' RACE reads, giving one row per CDR3 protein. The sample carries about 2 million distinct CDR3 sequences, 40% to 55% recorded once. This sample is drawn from a study of blood T cells in healthy people across ages. Samples had at least 6.5 million PBMCs isolated from them. CDR1 is MGHDK and CDR2 is SYGVNS in the germline V gene. The CDR3 consists of 11 residues. Deletions cut 5 bases from V and 8 bases from J, with 7 bases between.

The TCR originated in a woman aged 40 to 50 in good health. The chain has TRBV25-1 and TRBJ2-4; D remains unclear. Sequenced: blood. For the CDR3, the DNA is TGTGCCAGCAGTTTACGGGACATTCAGTACTTC. Its protein is CASSLRDIQYF.